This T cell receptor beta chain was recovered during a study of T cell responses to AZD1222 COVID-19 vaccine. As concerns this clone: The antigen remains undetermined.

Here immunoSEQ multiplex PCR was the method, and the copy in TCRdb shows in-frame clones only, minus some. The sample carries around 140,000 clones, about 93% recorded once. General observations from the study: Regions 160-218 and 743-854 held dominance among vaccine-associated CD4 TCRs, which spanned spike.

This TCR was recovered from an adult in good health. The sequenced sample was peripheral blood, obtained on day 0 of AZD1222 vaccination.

The CDR3 here is CARTMGARGDTQYF. CDR3 coding DNA: TGTGCCAGAACCATGGGGGCGCGAGGAGATACGCAGTATTTT. The genes are TRBV28 and TRBJ2-3; TRBD1 might be the D (6 bases). The CDR3 runs to 14 residues. In germline, CDR1 is MDHEN, CDR2 SYDVKM. Trimming left V 9 bases short and J 5 bases short, with 18 bases between.